The 15 T cell receptor beta chains given below trace back to one sample, sequenced in a study of persistence of HIV-infected CD4 T cells. This was the immunoSEQ version 4 assay in survey mode. Data came from immunoSEQ multiplex PCR; TCRdb stores just in-frame clones and leaves some out. The sample holds 15,000 to 20,000 clones, less than 65% seen once. These receptors' antigens are unknown. The stimulus was lysate of CMV-infected fibroblasts, approximately 9.6 ug/mL. CD4+ T cells upregulating both CD40 ligand and CD69 were sorted as responding cells. This material consisted of CD4+ T cells sorted from PBMCs after approximately 18-hour stimulation, taken from a patient who received antiretroviral therapy. Receptor source: an adult woman with HIV who was CMV-seropositive.

In this sample, this clone turned up once. The V gene is TRBV4-2, the J gene TRBJ2-3; D perhaps matches TRBD2 (5 bases). Trimming took 0 bases from V and 4 from J, leaving 8 bases between them. Germline V gene sequence: CDR1 LGHNA, CDR2 YNFKEQ. CDR3 length equals 14 residues. DNA of the CDR3: TGTGCCAGCAGCCAAGACCCACTAGCAGATACGCAGTATTTT. Encoded protein: CASSQDPLADTQYF.

The chain is built from TRBV6-5 and TRBJ1-6, with unresolved D. With 6 bases removed from V and 13 bases from J, the gap between germline ends came to 10 bases. The CDR3 is 11 amino acids. Germline V CDR1 and CDR2: MNHEY, SVGAGI. CDR3 bases: TGTGCCAGCAGCGGGAGGGCGCCCCTCCACTTT. Protein: CASSGRAPLHF.

Only a few counts were recorded for this clone. This chain uses TRBV6-5 with TRBJ1-5, with D possibly matching TRBD1 (6 bases). V shed 2 bases and J shed 5 bases, with 7 bases lying between them. Germline values: CDR1 MNHEY, CDR2 SVGAGI. The CDR3 is made up of 13 amino acids. CDR3 nucleotide sequence: TGTGCCAGCAGTTACCACAGGGATCAGCCCCAGCATTTT. Translating gives CASSYHRDQPQHF.

Only a few counts were recorded for this clone. The V gene is TRBV7-2, the J gene TRBJ2-6; D is unresolved. In germline, CDR1 is SGHTA, CDR2 FQGNSA. The CDR3 contains 16 residues. With 0 bases removed from V and 0 bases from J, the gap between germline ends came to 6 bases. CDR3 region: CASSLAPASGANVLTF. Written as DNA, the CDR3 is TGTGCCAGCAGCTTAGCGCCAGCCTCTGGGGCCAACGTCCTGACTTTC.

This clone was counted between two and nine times. The chain employs TRBV7-2 and TRBJ2-7; the match to TRBD2 covers 12 bases. This CDR3 has 15 residues. Germline-derived CDR1 and CDR2 are SGHTA and FQGNSA. V lost 5 bases to trimming and J lost 6 bases; unmatched junction nucleotides: 8. The DNA for the CDR3 is TGTGCCAGCAGCATGAGACTAGCGGGGGCAGGCGAGCAGTACTTC. It encodes CASSMRLAGAGEQYF.

The chain couples TRBV3-1 (or the pseudogene TRBV3-2) to TRBJ1-3; 7 nucleotides agree with TRBD1. J gave up 5 bases and V 3 bases, and 10 bases lay outside the gene matches. Germline CDR1 and CDR2: LGHDT and YNNKEL (reference sequence). This CDR3 comprises 16 residues. CDR3 sequence: CASSQGDRDLRNTIYF. As DNA, the CDR3 is TGTGCCAGCAGCCAGGGTGACAGGGACCTTAGAAACACCATATATTTT.

The CDR3 coding sequence is TGTGCCAGCAGACCCGATTCCCAGGGATTTTCACCCCTCCACTTT. This encodes CASRPDSQGFSPLHF. The V call is TRBV6-5, the J call TRBJ1-6, with a weak D call TRBD1 (5 bases). V lost 6 bases, J lost 9 bases, and 18 bases lay in between. Germline values: CDR1 MNHEY, CDR2 SVGAGI. The CDR3 runs to 15 residues.

V is TRBV16 and J is TRBJ1-5, with D possibly TRBD1 on 5 matching bases. V lost 7 bases and J 6 bases, leaving 16 bases between the germline ends. The CDR3 is 14 residues long. From germline, CDR1 is KGHSY and CDR2 FQNENV. CDR3 amino acids: CASTAGRGGQPQHF. The CDR3 DNA is TGTGCCAGCACCGCGGGGAGGGGAGGTCAGCCCCAGCATTTT. Variable domain in full (rest from reference TRBV16 and TRBJ1-5): GEEVAQTPKHLVRGEGQKAKLYCAPIKGHSYVFWYQQVLKNEFKFLISFQNENVFDETGMPKERFSAKCLPNSPCSLEIQATKLEDSAVYFCASTAGRGGQPQHFGDGTRLSIL.

The rearrangement joins TRBV15 to TRBJ2-2; the match to TRBD2 covers 11 bases. The CDR3 is 17 residues long. Trimming at V came to 2 bases and at J to 1 base, leaving 3 bases not matched to a gene. The V gene's germline CDR1 is LNHNV and CDR2 YYDKDF (reference sequence). The CDR3 nucleotides are TGTGCCACCAGCAGAATAGCGGGGGGGATGAACACCGGGGAGCTGTTTTTT. Translated, it gives CATSRIAGGMNTGELFF.

This clone was seen more than once but under ten times. The chain recombines TRBV9 with TRBJ2-3; 10 bases fit TRBD2. The length of the CDR3 is 15 residues. Germline V CDR1 and CDR2: SGDLS, YYNGEE. V was clipped by 10 bases and J by 6 bases; unmatched bases: 14. Here the CDR3 reads CASQDGTSVRDTQYF. In nucleotides, the CDR3 is TGTGCCTCCCAAGACGGGACTAGCGTCCGCGATACGCAGTATTTT.

The chain joins TRBV6-5 to TRBJ1-6; a possible D gene is TRBD1 (6 bases). Germline CDR1 is MNHEY and CDR2 is SVGAGI. V lost 7 bases, J lost 7 bases, and 17 bases lay in between. The CDR3 is made up of 15 amino acids. CDR3: CASKWDISGNSPLHF. In nucleotides, the CDR3 is TGTGCCAGCAAATGGGACATTTCCGGGAATTCACCCCTCCACTTT.

J is TRBJ2-4 and V is TRBV12-3 or TRBV12-4, with a possible D match to TRBD1 (6 bases). Trimming removed 5 bases from V and 8 bases from J, with 10 bases in between. This CDR3 contains 12 residues. The CDR3 sequence is CASSTNRDIQYF. CDR3 DNA: TGTGCCAGCAGTACAAACAGGGACATTCAGTACTTC.

This sequence joins TRBV11-3 and TRBJ2-7; no clear D gene. CDR3 length: 14 residues. CDR1 is SGHNT, CDR2 YENEEA, per germline. With 3 bases removed from V and 6 bases from J, the gap between germline ends came to 15 bases. As DNA, the CDR3 is TGTGCCAGCAGCTTCCTGGGTGGGGTTGCCGAGCAGTACGTC. Translation: CASSFLGGVAEQYV.

In its sample, this clone was seen a few times. The gene calls are TRBV6-2 or TRBV6-3 and TRBJ1-1; 9 nucleotides match TRBD1. The J segment lost 5 bases and the V segment lost 5 bases, leaving 18 bases of the junction unmatched. The CDR3 runs 18 residues. In germline, CDR1 is MNHEY, CDR2 SVGEGT. The CDR3: CASSPKRDRVTGGTEAFF. CDR3 bases: TGTGCCAGCAGTCCGAAACGGGACAGGGTAACGGGGGGTACTGAAGCTTTCTTT.

The chain carries TRBV5-1 and TRBJ2-2; the match to TRBD1 covers 11 bases. Germline CDR1 SGHRS, CDR2 YFSETQ. The CDR3 extends over 16 amino acids. J lost 5 bases, V lost 4 bases, and 7 bases had no gene match. DNA of the CDR3: TGCGCCAGCAGCGCCCCGGGACAGGGGGGTACCGGGGAGCTGTTTTTT. Translating it yields CASSAPGQGGTGELFF.